This T cell receptor (beta chain) was retrieved from a study of blood T cell repertoires in COVID-19. Study details: In each case, the material was cDNA or gDNA derived from T cells, B-cell-depleted T cells, or PBMCs.

The germline gives CDR1 SNHLY, CDR2 FYNNEI. The CDR3 is 14 residues long. V gave up 7 bases and J gave up 4 bases, with 15 bases separating them. Original processing notes: Estimated nucleated cell counts came from reference gene primer amplification. Some clones are missing from TCRdb's copy, which holds only in-frame ones; the method was immunoSEQ multiplex PCR. V and J calls and clone size come straight from that table; D and trimming were deduced from the DNA. The repertoire holds roughly 200,000 clones, with 70% to 90% as singletons. Sequencing used peripheral blood. This clonotype originated in a man aged 55 to 70 with acute or convalescent COVID-19. V is TRBV2 and J is TRBJ2-3, with a possible D match to TRBD2 (7 bases). CDR3 sequence reads: CASTRGAGSDTQYF. CDR3 nucleotides: TGTGCCAGCACCCGGGGGGCAGGGTCAGATACGCAGTATTTT.